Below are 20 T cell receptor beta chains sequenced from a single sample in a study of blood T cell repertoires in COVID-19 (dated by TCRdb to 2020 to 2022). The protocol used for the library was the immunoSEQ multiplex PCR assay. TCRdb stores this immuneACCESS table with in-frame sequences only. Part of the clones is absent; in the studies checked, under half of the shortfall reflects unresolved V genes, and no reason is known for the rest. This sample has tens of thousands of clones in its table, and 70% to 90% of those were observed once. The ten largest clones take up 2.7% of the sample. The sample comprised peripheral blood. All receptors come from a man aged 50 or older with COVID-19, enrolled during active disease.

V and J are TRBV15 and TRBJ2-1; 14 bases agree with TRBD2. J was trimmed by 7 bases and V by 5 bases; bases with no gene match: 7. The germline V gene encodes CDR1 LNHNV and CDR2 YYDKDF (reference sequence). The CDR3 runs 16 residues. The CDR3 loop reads CATSPTSGGAVNEQFF. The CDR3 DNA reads TGTGCCACCAGCCCGACTAGCGGGGGGGCAGTAAATGAGCAGTTCTTC.

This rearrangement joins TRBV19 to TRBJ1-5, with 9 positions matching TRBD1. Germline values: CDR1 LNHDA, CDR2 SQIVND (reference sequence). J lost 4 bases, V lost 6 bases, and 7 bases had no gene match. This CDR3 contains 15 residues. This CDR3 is CASSLGQGGNQPQHF. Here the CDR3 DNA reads TGTGCCAGTAGCTTGGGACAGGGAGGAAATCAGCCCCAGCATTTT.

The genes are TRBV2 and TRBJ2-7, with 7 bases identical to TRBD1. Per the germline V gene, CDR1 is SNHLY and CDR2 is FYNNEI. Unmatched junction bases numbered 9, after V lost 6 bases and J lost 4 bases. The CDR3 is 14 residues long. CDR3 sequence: CASSFGTVIYEQYF. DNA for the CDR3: TGTGCCAGCAGCTTTGGGACAGTAATTTACGAGCAGTACTTC.

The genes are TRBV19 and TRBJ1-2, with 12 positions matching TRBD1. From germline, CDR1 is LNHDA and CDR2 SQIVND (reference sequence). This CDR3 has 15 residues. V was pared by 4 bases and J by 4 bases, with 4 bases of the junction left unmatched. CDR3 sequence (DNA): TGTGCCAGTAGTAACCGGGACAGGGGGCCCTATGGCTACACCTTC. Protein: CASSNRDRGPYGYTF.

The CDR3 nucleotides are TGCGCCAGCAGCTTGGCAGCAGGGGGCCCCTCCTCCTACGAGCAGTACTTC. Protein sequence: CASSLAAGGPSSYEQYF. The chain employs TRBV5-1 and TRBJ2-7; 8 positions agree with TRBD1. The CDR3 is 17 amino acids. Trimming removed 0 bases from V and 0 bases from J; junction bases left unmatched: 8. Germline-derived CDR1 and CDR2 are SGHRS and YFSETQ. Drawing the rest from reference TRBV5-1 and TRBJ2-7, the complete variable domain is KAGVTQTPRYLIKTRGQQVTLSCSPISGHRSVSWYQQTPGQGLQFLFEYFSETQRNKGNFPGRFSGRQFSNSRSEMNVSTLELGDSALYLCASSLAAGGPSSYEQYFGPGTRLTVT.

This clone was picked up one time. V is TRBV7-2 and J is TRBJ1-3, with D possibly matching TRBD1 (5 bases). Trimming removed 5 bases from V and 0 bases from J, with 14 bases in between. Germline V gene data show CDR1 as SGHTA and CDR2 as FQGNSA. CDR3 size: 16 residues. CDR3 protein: CASSTAGPSSGNTIYF. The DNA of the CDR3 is TGTGCCAGCAGCACAGCAGGGCCTAGCTCTGGAAACACCATATATTTT. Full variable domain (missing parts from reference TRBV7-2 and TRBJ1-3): GAGVSQSPSNKVTEKGKDVELRCDPISGHTALYWYRQSLGQGLEFLIYFQGNSAPDKSGLPSDRFSAERTGGSVSTLTIQRTQQEDSAVYLCASSTAGPSSGNTIYFGEGSWLTVV.

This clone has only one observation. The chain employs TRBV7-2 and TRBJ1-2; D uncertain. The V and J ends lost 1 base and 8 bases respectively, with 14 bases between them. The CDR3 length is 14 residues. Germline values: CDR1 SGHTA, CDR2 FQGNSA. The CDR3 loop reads CASSLGDTTRGYTF. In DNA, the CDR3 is TGTGCCAGCAGCTTAGGGGATACTACTAGGGGCTACACCTTC.

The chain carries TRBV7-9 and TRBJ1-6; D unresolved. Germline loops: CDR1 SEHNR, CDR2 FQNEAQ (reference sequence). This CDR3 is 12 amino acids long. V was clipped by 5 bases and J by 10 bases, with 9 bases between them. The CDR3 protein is CASSLDTSPLHF. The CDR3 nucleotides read TGTGCCAGCAGCCTCGACACCTCACCCCTCCACTTT. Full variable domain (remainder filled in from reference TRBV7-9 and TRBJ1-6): DTGVSQNPRHKITKRGQNVTFRCDPISEHNRLYWYRQTLGQGPEFLTYFQNEAQLEKSRLLSDRFSAERPKGSFSTLEIQRTEQGDSAMYLCASSLDTSPLHFGNGTRLTVT.

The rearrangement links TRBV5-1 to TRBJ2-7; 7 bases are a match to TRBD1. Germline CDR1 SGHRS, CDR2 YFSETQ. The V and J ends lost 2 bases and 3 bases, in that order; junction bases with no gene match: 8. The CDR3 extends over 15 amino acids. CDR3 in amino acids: CASSFRDSWGYEQYF. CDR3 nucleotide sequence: TGCGCCAGCAGCTTTCGGGACAGCTGGGGCTACGAGCAGTACTTC.

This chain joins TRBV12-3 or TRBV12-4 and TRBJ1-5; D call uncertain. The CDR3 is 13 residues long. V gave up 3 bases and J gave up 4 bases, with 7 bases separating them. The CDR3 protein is CASSFTWNQPQHF. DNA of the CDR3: TGTGCCAGCAGTTTTACTTGGAATCAGCCCCAGCATTTT.

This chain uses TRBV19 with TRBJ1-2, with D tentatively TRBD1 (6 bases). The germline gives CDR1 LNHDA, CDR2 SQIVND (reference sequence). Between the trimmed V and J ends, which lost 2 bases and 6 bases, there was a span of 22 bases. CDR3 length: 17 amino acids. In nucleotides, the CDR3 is TGTGCCAGTAGTATAACCCGAGAGGCAGGGGAGTATGATGGCTACACCTTC. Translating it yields CASSITREAGEYDGYTF.

CDR3 loop: CASSVGQNQPQHF. In nucleotides, the CDR3 is TGTGCCAGCAGCGTAGGGCAGAATCAGCCCCAGCATTTT. The rearrangement uses TRBV9 and TRBJ1-5; D gene ambiguous. Germline CDR1 reads SGDLS; CDR2 reads YYNGEE. Trimming removed 0 bases from V and 4 bases from J, with 5 bases in between. The CDR3 has 13 amino acids.

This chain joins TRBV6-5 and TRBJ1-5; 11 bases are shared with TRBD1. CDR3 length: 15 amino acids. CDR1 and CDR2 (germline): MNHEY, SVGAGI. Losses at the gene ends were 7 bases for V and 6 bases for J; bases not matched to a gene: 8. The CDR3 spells CASIRDRGFRQPQHF. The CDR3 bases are TGTGCCAGCATTCGGGACAGGGGGTTTCGTCAGCCCCAGCATTTT.

The CDR3 coding sequence is TGTGCCAGTAGTATCGGGGACAGGACCAATTCACCCCTCCACTTT. This codes for CASSIGDRTNSPLHF. The gene calls are TRBV19 and TRBJ1-6; 8 bases fit TRBD1. The CDR3 runs to 15 residues. Germline loops: CDR1 LNHDA, CDR2 SQIVND (reference sequence). Trimming removed 3 bases from V and 7 bases from J; junction bases left unmatched: 5.

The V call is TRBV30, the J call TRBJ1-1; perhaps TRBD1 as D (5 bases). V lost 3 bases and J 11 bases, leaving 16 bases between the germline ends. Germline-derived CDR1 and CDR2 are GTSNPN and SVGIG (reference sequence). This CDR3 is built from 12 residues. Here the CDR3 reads CAWSPRGGWAFF. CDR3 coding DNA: TGTGCCTGGAGCCCACGGGGGGGGTGGGCTTTCTTT.

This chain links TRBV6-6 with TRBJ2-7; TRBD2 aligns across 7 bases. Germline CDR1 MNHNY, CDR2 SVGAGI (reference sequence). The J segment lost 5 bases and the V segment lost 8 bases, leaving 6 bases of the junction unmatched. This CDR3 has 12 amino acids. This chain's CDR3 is CASRERGNEQYF. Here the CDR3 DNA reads TGTGCCAGCCGAGAGCGGGGTAACGAGCAGTACTTC.

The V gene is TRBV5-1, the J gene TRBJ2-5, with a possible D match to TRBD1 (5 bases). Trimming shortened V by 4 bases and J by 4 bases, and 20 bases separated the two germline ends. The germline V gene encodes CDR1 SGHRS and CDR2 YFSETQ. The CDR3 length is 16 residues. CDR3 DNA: TGCGCCAGCAGCCAAAATCCTCAGGGAAGGGGAGAGACCCAGTACTTC. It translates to CASSQNPQGRGETQYF.

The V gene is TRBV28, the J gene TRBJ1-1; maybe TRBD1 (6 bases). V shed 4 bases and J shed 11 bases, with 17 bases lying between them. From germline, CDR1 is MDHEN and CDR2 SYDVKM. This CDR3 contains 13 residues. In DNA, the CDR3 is TGTGCCAGCAGTTCTATCCCGGAGGGGGGGGCTTTCTTT. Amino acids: CASSSIPEGGAFF.

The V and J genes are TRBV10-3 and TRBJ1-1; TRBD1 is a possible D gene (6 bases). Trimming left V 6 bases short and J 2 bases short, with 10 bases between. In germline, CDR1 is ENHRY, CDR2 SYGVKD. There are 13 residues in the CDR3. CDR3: CAIRDRENTEAFF. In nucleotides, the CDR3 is TGTGCCATCAGGGACAGAGAAAACACTGAAGCTTTCTTT.

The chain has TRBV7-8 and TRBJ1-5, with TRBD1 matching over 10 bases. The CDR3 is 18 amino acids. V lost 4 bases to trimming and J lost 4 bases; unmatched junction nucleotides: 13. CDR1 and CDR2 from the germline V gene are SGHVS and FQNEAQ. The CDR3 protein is CASSYILPGQGLNQPQHF. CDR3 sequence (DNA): TGTGCCAGCAGCTATATTCTCCCGGGACAGGGGTTGAATCAGCCCCAGCATTTT. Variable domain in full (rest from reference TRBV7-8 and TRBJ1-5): GAGVSQSPRYKVAKRGQDVALRCDPISGHVSLFWYQQALGQGPEFLTYFQNEAQLDKSGLPSDRFFAERPEGSVSTLKIQRTQQEDSAVYLCASSYILPGQGLNQPQHFGDGTRLSIL.